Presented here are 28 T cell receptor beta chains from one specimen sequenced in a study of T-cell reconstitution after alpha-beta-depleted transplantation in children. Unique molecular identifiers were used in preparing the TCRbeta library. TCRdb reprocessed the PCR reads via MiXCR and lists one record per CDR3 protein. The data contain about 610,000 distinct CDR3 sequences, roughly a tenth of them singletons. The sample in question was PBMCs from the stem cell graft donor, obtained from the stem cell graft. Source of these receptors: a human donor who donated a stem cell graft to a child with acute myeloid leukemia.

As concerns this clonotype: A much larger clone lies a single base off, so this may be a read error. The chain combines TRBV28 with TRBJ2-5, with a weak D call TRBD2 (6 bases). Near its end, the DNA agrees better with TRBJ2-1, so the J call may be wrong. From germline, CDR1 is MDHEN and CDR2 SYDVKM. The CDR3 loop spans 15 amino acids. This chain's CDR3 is CASSLAGLSQETQFF. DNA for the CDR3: TGTGCCAGCAGCCTGGCGGGACTCTCGCAAGAGACCCAGTTCTTC.

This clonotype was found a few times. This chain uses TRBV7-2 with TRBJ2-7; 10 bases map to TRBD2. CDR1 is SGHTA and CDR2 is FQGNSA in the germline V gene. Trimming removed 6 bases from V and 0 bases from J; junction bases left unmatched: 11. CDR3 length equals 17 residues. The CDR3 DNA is TGTGCCAGCAGTCATCCGGGACTAGCGCTAAGCTCCTACGAGCAGTACTTC. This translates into CASSHPGLALSSYEQYF.

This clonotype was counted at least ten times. CDR3 amino acids: CASSGRQWTDTQYF. The CDR3 DNA reads TGTGCCAGCAGTGGTAGACAGTGGACAGATACGCAGTATTTT. The chain carries TRBV25-1 and TRBJ2-3; the D gene is possibly TRBD1 (5 bases). The length of the CDR3 is 14 residues. V was clipped by 4 bases and J by 3 bases, with 11 bases between them. In germline, CDR1 is MGHDK, CDR2 SYGVNS.

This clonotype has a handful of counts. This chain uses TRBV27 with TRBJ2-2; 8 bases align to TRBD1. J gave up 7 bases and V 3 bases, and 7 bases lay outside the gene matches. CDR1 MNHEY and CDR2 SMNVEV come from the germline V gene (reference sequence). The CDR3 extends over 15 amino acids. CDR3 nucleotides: TGTGCCAGCAGTTTGGAGGCAGGGGGCATCGGGGAGCTGTTTTTT. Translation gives CASSLEAGGIGELFF.

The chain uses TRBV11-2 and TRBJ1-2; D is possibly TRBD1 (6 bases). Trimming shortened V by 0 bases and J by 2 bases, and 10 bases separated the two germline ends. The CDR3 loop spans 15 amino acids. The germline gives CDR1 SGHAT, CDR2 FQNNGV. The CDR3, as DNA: TGTGCCAGCAGCTTAGATAGGGGGAACAACTATGGCTACACCTTC. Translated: CASSLDRGNNYGYTF. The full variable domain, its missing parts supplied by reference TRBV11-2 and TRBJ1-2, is EAGVAQSPRYKIIEKRQSVAFWCNPISGHATLYWYQQILGQGPKLLIQFQNNGVVDDSQLPKDRFSAERLKGVDSTLKIQPAKLEDSAVYLCASSLDRGNNYGYTFGSGTRLTVV.

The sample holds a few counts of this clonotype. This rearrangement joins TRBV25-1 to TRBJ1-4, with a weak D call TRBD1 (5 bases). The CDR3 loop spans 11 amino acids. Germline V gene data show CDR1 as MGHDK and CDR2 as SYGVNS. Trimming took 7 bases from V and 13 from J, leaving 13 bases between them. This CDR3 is CASTGQLGLFF. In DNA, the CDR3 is TGTGCCAGCACAGGACAACTAGGACTGTTTTTT.

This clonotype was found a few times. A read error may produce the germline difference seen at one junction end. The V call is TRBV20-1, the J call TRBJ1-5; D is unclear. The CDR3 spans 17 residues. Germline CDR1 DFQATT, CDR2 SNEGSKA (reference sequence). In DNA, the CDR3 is TGCTGTGCTAGAGACCCGGGCCGCGGAGGAGGTCATCAGCCCCAGCATTTT. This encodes CCARDPGRGGGHQPQHF.

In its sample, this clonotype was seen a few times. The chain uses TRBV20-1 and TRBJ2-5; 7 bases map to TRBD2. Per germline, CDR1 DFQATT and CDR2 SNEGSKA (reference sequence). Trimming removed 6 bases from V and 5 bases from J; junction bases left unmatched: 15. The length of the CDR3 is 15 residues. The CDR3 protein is CSAPVGGGPGETQYF. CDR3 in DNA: TGCAGTGCCCCGGTCGGGGGAGGGCCGGGGGAGACCCAGTACTTC.

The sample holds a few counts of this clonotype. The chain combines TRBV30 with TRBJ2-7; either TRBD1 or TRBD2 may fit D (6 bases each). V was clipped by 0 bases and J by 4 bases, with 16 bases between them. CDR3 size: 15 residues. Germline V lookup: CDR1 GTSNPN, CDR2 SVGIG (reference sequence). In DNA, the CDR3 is TGTGCCTGGAGTGTAGACCACACAGGGAGGTACGAGCAGTACTTC. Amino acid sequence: CAWSVDHTGRYEQYF. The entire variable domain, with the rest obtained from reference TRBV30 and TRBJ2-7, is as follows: SQTIHQWPATLVQPVGSPLSLECTVEGTSNPNLYWYRQAAGRGLQLLFYSVGIGQISSEVPQNLSASRPQDRQFILSSKKLLLSDSGFYLCAWSVDHTGRYEQYFGPGTRLTVT.

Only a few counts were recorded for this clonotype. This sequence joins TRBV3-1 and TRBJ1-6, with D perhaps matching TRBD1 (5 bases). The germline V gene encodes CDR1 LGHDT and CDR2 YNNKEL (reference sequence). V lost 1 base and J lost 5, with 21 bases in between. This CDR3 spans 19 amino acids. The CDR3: CASSQGLGQGSSNNSPLHF. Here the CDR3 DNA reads TGTGCCAGCAGCCAAGGGCTGGGCCAGGGCTCTTCAAATAATTCACCCCTCCACTTT.

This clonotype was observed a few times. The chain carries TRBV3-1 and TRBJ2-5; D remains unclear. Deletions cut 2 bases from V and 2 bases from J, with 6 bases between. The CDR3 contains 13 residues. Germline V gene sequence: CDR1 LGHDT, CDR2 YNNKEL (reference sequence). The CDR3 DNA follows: TGTGCCAGCAGCCAAACGTATCAAGAGACCCAGTACTTC. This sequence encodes CASSQTYQETQYF.

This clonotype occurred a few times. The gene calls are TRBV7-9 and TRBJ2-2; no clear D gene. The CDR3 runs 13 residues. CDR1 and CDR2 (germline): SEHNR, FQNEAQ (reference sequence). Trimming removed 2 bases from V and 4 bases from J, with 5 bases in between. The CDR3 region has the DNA TGTGCCAGCAGCTTACAGCCCACCGGGGAGCTGTTTTTT. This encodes CASSLQPTGELFF.

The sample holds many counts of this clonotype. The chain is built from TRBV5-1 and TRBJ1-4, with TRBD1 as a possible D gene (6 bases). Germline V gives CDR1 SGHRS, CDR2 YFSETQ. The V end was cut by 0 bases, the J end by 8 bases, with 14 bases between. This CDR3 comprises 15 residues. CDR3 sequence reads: CASSLVGGKEEKLFF. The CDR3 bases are TGCGCCAGCAGCTTGGTAGGGGGTAAAGAGGAAAAACTGTTTTTT.

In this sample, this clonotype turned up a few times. The CDR3 loop reads CASSFEGQAYEQYF. CDR3 bases: TGTGCCAGCAGTTTTGAAGGACAGGCCTACGAGCAGTACTTC. This chain uses TRBV12-3 or TRBV12-4 with TRBJ2-7; 7 bases fit TRBD1. With 3 bases clipped from V and 2 bases from J, the junction kept 4 bases outside the gene matches. CDR3 length equals 14 residues.

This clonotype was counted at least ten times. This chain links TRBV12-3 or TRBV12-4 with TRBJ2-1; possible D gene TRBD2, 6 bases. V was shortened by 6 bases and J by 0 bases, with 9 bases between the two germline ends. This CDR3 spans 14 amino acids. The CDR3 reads CASRRGNSYNEQFF. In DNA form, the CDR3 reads TGTGCCAGCAGACGCGGGAACTCCTACAATGAGCAGTTCTTC.

The CDR3 sequence is CASSRQGLEGKNEQFF. As DNA, the CDR3 is TGTGCCAGCAGCCGCCAGGGACTCGAGGGGAAGAATGAGCAGTTCTTC. The chain is built from TRBV7-3 and TRBJ2-1; the D gene is possibly TRBD2 (6 bases). CDR3 size: 16 residues. Germline V gives CDR1 SGHTA, CDR2 FQGTGA. The germline V and J ends were trimmed by 5 bases and 7 bases, with 21 bases remaining between them.

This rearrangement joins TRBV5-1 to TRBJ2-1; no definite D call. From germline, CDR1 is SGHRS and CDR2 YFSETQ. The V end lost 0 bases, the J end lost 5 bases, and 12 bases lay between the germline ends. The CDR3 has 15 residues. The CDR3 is CASSLAPGRNNEQFF. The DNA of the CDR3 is TGCGCCAGCAGCTTGGCCCCCGGGCGTAACAATGAGCAGTTCTTC.

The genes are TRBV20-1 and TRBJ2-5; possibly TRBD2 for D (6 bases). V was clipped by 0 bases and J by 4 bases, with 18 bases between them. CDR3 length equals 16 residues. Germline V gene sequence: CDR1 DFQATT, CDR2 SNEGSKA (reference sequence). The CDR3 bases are TGCAGTGCTAGAGATAGTGGCAGGGAGGCATCAGAGACCCAGTACTTC. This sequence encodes CSARDSGREASETQYF.

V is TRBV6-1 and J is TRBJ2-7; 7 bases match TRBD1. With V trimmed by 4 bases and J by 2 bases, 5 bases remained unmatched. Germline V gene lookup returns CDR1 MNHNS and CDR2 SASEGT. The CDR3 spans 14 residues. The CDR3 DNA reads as TGTGCCAGCAGTGGCGGACAGGCGGCCTACGAGCAGTACTTC. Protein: CASSGGQAAYEQYF.

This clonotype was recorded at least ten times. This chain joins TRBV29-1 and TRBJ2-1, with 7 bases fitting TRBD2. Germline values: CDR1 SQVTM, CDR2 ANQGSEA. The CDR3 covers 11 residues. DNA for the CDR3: TGCAGTTGGGGAGGGCCGGTTGAGCAGTTCTTC. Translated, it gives CSWGGPVEQFF.

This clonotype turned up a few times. The CDR3 bases are TGTGCCACCACCGACAGGAGGAATCAGCCCCAGCATTTT. Amino acid sequence: CATTDRRNQPQHF. The genes are TRBV15 and TRBJ1-5; D might be TRBD1 (6 bases). The germline V gene has CDR1 LNHNV and CDR2 YYDKDF (reference sequence). The CDR3 has 13 amino acids. V lost 7 bases and J 4 bases, leaving 11 bases between the germline ends.

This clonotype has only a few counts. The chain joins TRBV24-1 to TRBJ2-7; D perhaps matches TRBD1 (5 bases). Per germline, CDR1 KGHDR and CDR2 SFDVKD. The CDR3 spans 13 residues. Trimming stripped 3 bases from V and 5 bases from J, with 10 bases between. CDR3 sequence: CATSDPLDNEQYF. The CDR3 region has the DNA TGTGCCACCAGTGATCCGCTGGACAACGAGCAGTACTTC.

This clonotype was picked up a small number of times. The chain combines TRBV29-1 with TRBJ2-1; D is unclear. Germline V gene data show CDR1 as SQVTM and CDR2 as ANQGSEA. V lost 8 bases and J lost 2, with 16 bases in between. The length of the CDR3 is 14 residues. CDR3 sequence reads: CSPLVLGTYNEQFF. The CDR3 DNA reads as TGCAGCCCCCTTGTCCTTGGAACCTACAATGAGCAGTTCTTC.

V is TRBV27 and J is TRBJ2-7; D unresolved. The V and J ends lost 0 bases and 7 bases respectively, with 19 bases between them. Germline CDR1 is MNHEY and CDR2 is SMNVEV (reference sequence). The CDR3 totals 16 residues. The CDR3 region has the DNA TGTGCCAGCAGTTTATCGCTACCAGGTTCAGGTTGGGAGCAGTACTTC. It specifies CASSLSLPGSGWEQYF.

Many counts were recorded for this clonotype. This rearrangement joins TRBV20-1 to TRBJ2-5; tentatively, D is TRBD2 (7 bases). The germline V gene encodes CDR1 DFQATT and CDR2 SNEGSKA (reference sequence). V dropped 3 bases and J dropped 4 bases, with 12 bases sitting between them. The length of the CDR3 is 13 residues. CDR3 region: CSASRGAGETQYF. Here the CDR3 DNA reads TGCAGTGCTAGCCGGGGGGCGGGAGAGACCCAGTACTTC.

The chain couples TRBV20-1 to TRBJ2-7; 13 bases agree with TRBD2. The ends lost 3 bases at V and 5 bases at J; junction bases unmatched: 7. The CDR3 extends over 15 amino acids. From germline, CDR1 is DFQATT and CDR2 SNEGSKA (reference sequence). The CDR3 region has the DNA TGCAGTGCTAGTAATGGACTAGCGGGAGTGGACGAGCAGTACTTC. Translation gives CSASNGLAGVDEQYF.

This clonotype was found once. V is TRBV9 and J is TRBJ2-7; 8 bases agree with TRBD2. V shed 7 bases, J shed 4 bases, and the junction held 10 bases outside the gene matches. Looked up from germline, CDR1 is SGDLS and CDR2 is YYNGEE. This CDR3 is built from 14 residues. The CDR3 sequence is CASAEGLGPYEQYF. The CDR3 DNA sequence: TGTGCCAGCGCGGAGGGACTAGGGCCTTACGAGCAGTACTTC.

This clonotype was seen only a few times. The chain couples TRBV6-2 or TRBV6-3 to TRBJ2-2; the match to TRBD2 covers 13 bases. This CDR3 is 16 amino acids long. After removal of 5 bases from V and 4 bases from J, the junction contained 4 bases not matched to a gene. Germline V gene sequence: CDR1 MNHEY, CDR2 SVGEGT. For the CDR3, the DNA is TGTGCCAGCAGTCACCGGACTAGCGGGAGCACCGGGGAGCTGTTTTTT. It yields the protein CASSHRTSGSTGELFF.